The next 32 T cell receptor beta chains were all read from a single sample in a study of shared clonotypes between healthy human individuals. Method: immunoSEQ multiplex PCR; TCRdb's copy keeps in-frame clones and lacks some. The table records over 950,000 clones, roughly 80% of them present only once. The sequenced sample was memory CD4+ T cells from PBMCs. Stated subset: CD45RA-negative fraction. The receptors were gathered from a man between 18 and 29 years old in good health. Some clones in this sample may be carry-over from other donors' samples.

V gene TRBV30 combines with J gene TRBJ2-1; 14 bases align to TRBD2. After removal of 0 bases from V and 4 bases from J, the junction contained 5 bases not matched to a gene. Looked up from germline, CDR1 is GTSNPN and CDR2 is SVGIG (reference sequence). The CDR3 totals 17 residues. CDR3 region: CAWSVGTSGSGYNEQFF. Here the CDR3 DNA reads TGTGCCTGGAGTGTGGGGACTAGCGGGAGCGGGTACAATGAGCAGTTCTTC.

The V gene is TRBV6-6, the J gene TRBJ2-5; 13 bases map to TRBD2. CDR1 and CDR2 from the germline V gene are MNHNY and SVGAGI (reference sequence). CDR3 size: 16 residues. V was pared by 6 bases and J by 3 bases, with 7 bases of the junction left unmatched. CDR3 DNA: TGTGCCAGCAGACGGGGACTAGCGGGGCAGGAAGAGACCCAGTACTTC. This codes for CASRRGLAGQEETQYF.

V is TRBV7-9 and J is TRBJ2-3; 11 bases fit TRBD2. Trimming removed 5 bases from V and 5 bases from J; junction bases left unmatched: 9. This CDR3 is 16 amino acids long. Germline V gene data show CDR1 as SEHNR and CDR2 as FQNEAQ (reference sequence). This chain's CDR3 is CASSPGLAGGRDTQYF. The CDR3 DNA is TGTGCCAGCAGCCCGGGCCTAGCGGGAGGACGAGATACGCAGTATTTT.

This chain's CDR3 is CASSIFGQLNSNQPQHF. CDR3 bases: TGTGCCAGTAGTATCTTCGGACAGCTCAATAGCAATCAGCCCCAGCATTTT. The gene calls are TRBV19 and TRBJ1-5; perhaps TRBD1 as D (6 bases). Trimming left V 3 bases short and J 0 bases short, with 15 bases between. The CDR3 is 17 residues long. The germline gives CDR1 LNHDA, CDR2 SQIVND (reference sequence).

This clone was seen only a few times. Other DNA sequences in this sample translate to the same CDR3. This chain links TRBV19 with TRBJ1-2; D is ambiguous. This CDR3 has 14 residues. V lost 1 base and J 1 base, leaving 7 bases between the germline ends. CDR1 is LNHDA and CDR2 is SQIVND in the germline V gene (reference sequence). The CDR3 DNA reads as TGTGCCAGTAGTATAGGACCGAGTAACTATGGCTACACCTTC. Translation gives CASSIGPSNYGYTF.

The chain couples TRBV19 to TRBJ2-3; D gene unclear. The CDR3 runs 10 residues. Looked up from germline, CDR1 is LNHDA and CDR2 is SQIVND (reference sequence). The germline V and J ends were trimmed by 7 bases and 7 bases, with 6 bases remaining between them. The CDR3 region is CASTPNTQYF. Here the CDR3 DNA reads TGTGCCAGTACCCCAAATACGCAGTATTTT.

The chain carries TRBV4-3 and TRBJ2-7; the D gene is possibly TRBD1 (5 bases). The V end lost 2 bases, the J end lost 4 bases, and 12 bases lay between the germline ends. The CDR3 is made up of 14 amino acids. The germline V gene encodes CDR1 LGHNA and CDR2 YSLEER. CDR3 region: CASSQQGSQYEQYF. The CDR3 bases are TGCGCCAGCAGCCAACAGGGTTCCCAGTACGAGCAGTACTTC.

This clone was detected once. The chain recombines TRBV6-6 with TRBJ1-1, with TRBD1 matching 7 bases. CDR1 and CDR2 from the germline V gene are MNHNY and SVGAGI (reference sequence). The CDR3 contains 15 residues. V shed 5 bases and J 5 bases; nucleotides not matched to a gene: 11. The chain's CDR3 is CASSKGAGGGTEAFF. The CDR3 coding sequence is TGTGCCAGCAGTAAGGGGGCAGGGGGAGGAACTGAAGCTTTCTTT.

On this clone: Other DNA variants within this sample encode the same CDR3. The chain employs TRBV30 and TRBJ2-7; D may correspond to TRBD1 or TRBD2 (6 bases each). The germline V gene encodes CDR1 GTSNPN and CDR2 SVGIG (reference sequence). CDR3 size: 11 residues. Trimming removed 2 bases from V and 6 bases from J, with 8 bases in between. The DNA for the CDR3 is TGTGCCTGGAGTTGGGGGGCCGAGCAGTACTTC. Translated: CAWSWGAEQYF.

The CDR3 protein is CASSSIKGPVGEQFF. In nucleotides, the CDR3 is TGTGCCAGCAGTTCCATCAAGGGCCCTGTTGGTGAGCAGTTCTTC. The genes are TRBV27 and TRBJ2-1; D uncertain. The V gene's germline CDR1 is MNHEY and CDR2 SMNVEV (reference sequence). The CDR3 is made up of 15 amino acids. V lost 4 bases and J lost 9, with 19 bases in between.

Turning to this clone: A far bigger clonotype differs at one base, so this is likely a read error. Because the CDR3's place on the DNA is in doubt, the DNA is left out and the CDR3 is given as listed by TCRdb. The genes are TRBV29-1 and TRBJ1-1. The CDR3 sequence runs 14 residues, both termini included. CDR1 is SQVTM, CDR2 ANQGSEA, per germline. The CDR3 protein is CSVASGASNTEACF.

V gene TRBV9 combines with J gene TRBJ2-1; D is ambiguous. Trimming left V 4 bases short and J 0 bases short, with 8 bases between. Germline CDR1 SGDLS, CDR2 YYNGEE. The CDR3 runs to 14 residues. The CDR3, as DNA: TGTGCCAGCAGCTCCCAGCCCTCCTACAATGAGCAGTTCTTC. Translation gives CASSSQPSYNEQFF.

In its sample, this clone was seen a few times. The gene calls are TRBV28 and TRBJ2-5; 9 bases align to TRBD1. Germline V gene data show CDR1 as MDHEN and CDR2 as SYDVKM. CDR3 size: 13 residues. Losses at the gene ends were 8 bases for V and 6 bases for J; bases not matched to a gene: 7. CDR3 protein: CASGLQGAQTQYF. The CDR3 nucleotides read TGTGCCAGCGGGCTACAGGGGGCACAGACCCAGTACTTC.

The chain recombines TRBV5-6 with TRBJ2-1, with 12 bases aligning to TRBD2. Trimming removed 4 bases from V and 7 bases from J; junction bases left unmatched: 6. The CDR3 spans 15 residues. The germline V gene encodes CDR1 SGHDT and CDR2 YYEEEE. Here the CDR3 DNA reads TGTGCCAGCAGCCCAAGACTAGCGGGAGTGAATGAGCAGTTCTTC. Encoded protein: CASSPRLAGVNEQFF.

The CDR3 coding sequence is TGTGCCAGCAGTTACGACCAGGCCACTAACTATGGCTACACCTTC. This translates into CASSYDQATNYGYTF. The V and J genes are TRBV6-5 and TRBJ1-2, with D unclear. V was cut by 2 bases and J by 0 bases, with 10 bases left in between. The CDR3 runs to 15 residues. Looked up from germline, CDR1 is MNHEY and CDR2 is SVGAGI.

The chain couples TRBV6-6 to TRBJ1-1, with D perhaps matching TRBD1 (5 bases). This CDR3 is built from 15 residues. The germline V gene encodes CDR1 MNHNY and CDR2 SVGAGI (reference sequence). The ends were cut back, 1 base at V and 6 bases at J, with 15 bases in the middle. The CDR3: CASSYFEFRGAEAFF. CDR3 nucleotide sequence: TGTGCCAGCAGTTACTTTGAATTTAGGGGCGCTGAAGCTTTCTTT.

The chain is built from TRBV5-1 and TRBJ1-2; tentative D call: TRBD1 (5 bases). This CDR3 has 14 amino acids. Per germline, CDR1 SGHRS and CDR2 YFSETQ. Trimming took 4 bases from V and 4 from J, leaving 14 bases between them. The CDR3 protein is CASSPGLLTYGYTF. Here the CDR3 DNA reads TGCGCCAGCAGCCCGGGGCTCCTCACCTATGGCTACACCTTC. The full variable domain, in which reference TRBV5-1 and TRBJ1-2 provide the parts outside the CDR3, is KAGVTQTPRYLIKTRGQQVTLSCSPISGHRSVSWYQQTPGQGLQFLFEYFSETQRNKGNFPGRFSGRQFSNSRSEMNVSTLELGDSALYLCASSPGLLTYGYTFGSGTRLTVV.

This clone was seen a handful of times. The CDR3 DNA is TGTGCCAGCAGTGTGGGGTCTAAGAACACTGAAGCTTTCTTT. As protein: CASSVGSKNTEAFF. The chain has TRBV6-1 and TRBJ1-1; D is unclear. The CDR3 is made up of 14 amino acids. Trimming stripped 4 bases from V and 1 base from J, with 10 bases between. Germline V gene sequence: CDR1 MNHNS, CDR2 SASEGT.

V usage is TRBV28 and J usage is TRBJ2-1, with a tentative D call TRBD1 (7 bases). Trimming left V 5 bases short and J 6 bases short, with 17 bases between. This CDR3 region has 15 residues. Per the germline V gene, CDR1 is MDHEN and CDR2 is SYDVKM. The CDR3 loop is CASSPRGDISNEQFF. In nucleotides, the CDR3 is TGTGCCAGCAGTCCCAGGGGGGATATCAGCAATGAGCAGTTCTTC.

The chain recombines TRBV7-9 with TRBJ2-2; D gene unclear. This CDR3 is built from 12 residues. The V and J ends lost 5 bases and 5 bases respectively, with 6 bases between them. Per germline, CDR1 SEHNR and CDR2 FQNEAQ (reference sequence). CDR3 sequence: CASSKETGELFF. The CDR3 region has the DNA TGTGCCAGCAGCAAAGAGACCGGGGAGCTGTTTTTT.

This rearrangement joins TRBV7-2 to TRBJ2-1, with 7 bases matching TRBD2. Trimming took 1 base from V and 7 from J; bases not matched to a gene: 13. CDR3 length equals 17 residues. CDR1 is SGHTA, CDR2 FQGNSA, per germline. CDR3 bases: TGTGCCAGCAGCTTAGAGTTGGCAGCGGGATGGCTTAATGAGCAGTTCTTC. Translation gives CASSLELAAGWLNEQFF. Supplemented by reference TRBV7-2 and TRBJ2-1, the full variable domain reads GAGVSQSPSNKVTEKGKDVELRCDPISGHTALYWYRQSLGQGLEFLIYFQGNSAPDKSGLPSDRFSAERTGGSVSTLTIQRTQQEDSAVYLCASSLELAAGWLNEQFFGPGTRLTVL.

This clone showed up just a few times. The rearrangement links TRBV18 to TRBJ2-7, with 11 bases identical to TRBD1. CDR1 and CDR2 (germline): KGHSH, LQKENI. Losses at the gene ends were 0 bases for V and 5 bases for J; bases not matched to a gene: 3. The length of the CDR3 is 15 residues. The CDR3 region has the DNA TGTGCCAGCTCACCACCGAGGACAGGGGGCGACGAGCAGTACTTC. It codes for CASSPPRTGGDEQYF.

This clone was seen only a few times. Other DNA sequences from this sample encode an identical CDR3 as well. This sequence joins TRBV28 and TRBJ2-6; D is ambiguous. The CDR3 is made up of 14 amino acids. The ends were cut back, 2 bases at V and 2 bases at J, with 4 bases in the middle. Germline-derived CDR1 and CDR2 are MDHEN and SYDVKM. CDR3 bases: TGTGCCAGCAGTTTAAGGGCTGGGGCCAACGTCCTGACTTTC. This encodes CASSLRAGANVLTF.

The sample holds one count of this clone. The chain links TRBV4-1 to TRBJ2-1; no firm D call. V was clipped by 6 bases and J by 0 bases, with 12 bases between them. The CDR3 is 15 amino acids. Germline V gene sequence: CDR1 MGHRA, CDR2 YSYEKL. DNA of the CDR3: TGCGCCAGCAGTCTCCTGGGCAGCTCCTACAATGAGCAGTTCTTC. Its protein product is CASSLLGSSYNEQFF.

V is TRBV5-4 and J is TRBJ2-3, with 10 nucleotides matching TRBD2. Germline values: CDR1 SGHNT, CDR2 YYREEE (reference sequence). Trimming removed 0 bases from V and 1 base from J; junction bases left unmatched: 5. This CDR3 comprises 17 residues. Here the CDR3 reads CASSLALGTSGTDTQYF. The CDR3 DNA follows: TGTGCCAGCAGCTTGGCACTAGGGACTAGCGGCACAGATACGCAGTATTTT.

This clone was found a few times. This chain joins TRBV4-2 and TRBJ2-5; 9 bases are shared with TRBD1. This CDR3 is built from 15 residues. Germline V gene data show CDR1 as LGHNA and CDR2 as YNFKEQ. The ends lost 5 bases at V and 11 bases at J; junction bases unmatched: 15. The CDR3 region has the DNA TGTGCCAGCAGCACCCGGGACAGGGAAGGGCGGGAGCAGTACTTC. It encodes CASSTRDREGREQYF.

V usage is TRBV6-1 and J usage is TRBJ2-1, with 8 bases identical to TRBD1. The germline CDR1 and CDR2 sequences are MNHNS and SASEGT. The CDR3 has 15 residues. The junction had 0 bases not matched to a gene; V was cut back by 2 bases and J by 0 bases. For the CDR3, the DNA is TGTGCCAGCAGTGAAACAGGGGGCTCCTACAATGAGCAGTTCTTC. Encoded protein: CASSETGGSYNEQFF.

CDR3 sequence: CASSLRAAPYGYTF. The CDR3 DNA reads as TGCGCCAGCAGCTTGAGGGCAGCTCCTTATGGCTACACCTTC. This rearrangement joins TRBV5-1 to TRBJ1-2; D ambiguous. This CDR3 comprises 14 residues. Between the trimmed V and J ends, which lost 1 base and 5 bases, there was a span of 12 bases. CDR1 and CDR2 from the germline V gene are SGHRS and YFSETQ.

J is TRBJ2-7 and V is TRBV6-1, with 7 bases matching TRBD2. Germline CDR1 and CDR2: MNHNS and SASEGT. J gave up 0 bases and V 0 bases, and 2 bases lay outside the gene matches. The CDR3 sequence is 15 residues long. The CDR3 coding sequence is TGTGCCAGCAGTGAAGCTGGGACTATCTCCTACGAGCAGTACTTC. Translation: CASSEAGTISYEQYF.

In the case of this clone: The sample has other DNA sequences that encode this CDR3 too. The chain uses TRBV9 and TRBJ2-3; 8 bases are shared with TRBD2. Trimming removed 3 bases from V and 4 bases from J; junction bases left unmatched: 7. The CDR3 length is 15 residues. Germline CDR1 SGDLS, CDR2 YYNGEE. CDR3 in amino acids: CASSASGGGADTQYF. The CDR3 DNA follows: TGTGCCAGCAGCGCAAGCGGGGGAGGTGCAGATACGCAGTATTTT.

The V gene is TRBV7-2, the J gene TRBJ2-3; possible D gene TRBD1, 5 bases. Trimming took off 2 bases at V and 2 bases at J, with 11 bases between the two ends. Per germline, CDR1 SGHTA and CDR2 FQGNSA. The CDR3 has 15 residues. Written as DNA, the CDR3 is TGTGCCAGCAGCTTAAGAACAGGATACACAGATACGCAGTATTTT. Amino acids: CASSLRTGYTDTQYF.

The chain employs TRBV7-9 and TRBJ1-3, with 7 positions matching TRBD1. The CDR3 contains 13 residues. CDR1 and CDR2 (germline): SEHNR, FQNEAQ (reference sequence). The V segment lost 5 bases and the J segment 2 bases; nucleotides outside the gene matches: 0. CDR3 DNA sequence: TGTGCCAGCAGCCAGGGGGCTGGAAACACCATATATTTT. This sequence encodes CASSQGAGNTIYF.